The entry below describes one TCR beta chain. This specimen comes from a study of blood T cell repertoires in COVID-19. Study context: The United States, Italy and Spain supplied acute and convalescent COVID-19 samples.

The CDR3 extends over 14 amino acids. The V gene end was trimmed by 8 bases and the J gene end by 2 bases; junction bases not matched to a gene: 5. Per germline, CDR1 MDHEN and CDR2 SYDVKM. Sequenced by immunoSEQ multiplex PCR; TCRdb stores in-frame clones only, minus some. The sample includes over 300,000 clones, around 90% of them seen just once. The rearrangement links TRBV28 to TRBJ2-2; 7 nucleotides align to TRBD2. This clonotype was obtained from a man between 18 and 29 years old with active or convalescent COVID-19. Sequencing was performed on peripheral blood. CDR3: CASFGTTNTGELFF. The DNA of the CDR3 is TGTGCCAGCTTTGGGACTACCAACACCGGGGAGCTGTTTTTT.